This T cell receptor (beta chain) emerged from a study of siplizumab effects on memory and regulatory T cells. Study conclusions and caveats: Assignment of a naive or memory phenotype failed for roughly 80-97% of the proliferating CD4+ or CD8+ clones.

As regards this clone: The antigen remains unidentified.

Germline CDR1 reads SGHTS; CDR2 reads YDEGEE. The CDR3 is 12 residues long. V was clipped by 0 bases and J by 9 bases; unmatched bases: 0. Produced via immunoSEQ multiplex PCR; TCRdb's table is partial and in-frame only. The sample lists 100,000 to 120,000 clones, around 90% occurring once. The sample comprised CD4+ T cells sorted from blood. This receptor was identified in a human donor in good health. V is TRBV5-8 and J is TRBJ2-1; TRBD1 agrees at 7 bases. The CDR3 nucleotides are TGTGCCAGCAGCTTGGACAGGGGTGAGCAGTTCTTC. Translated: CASSLDRGEQFF.